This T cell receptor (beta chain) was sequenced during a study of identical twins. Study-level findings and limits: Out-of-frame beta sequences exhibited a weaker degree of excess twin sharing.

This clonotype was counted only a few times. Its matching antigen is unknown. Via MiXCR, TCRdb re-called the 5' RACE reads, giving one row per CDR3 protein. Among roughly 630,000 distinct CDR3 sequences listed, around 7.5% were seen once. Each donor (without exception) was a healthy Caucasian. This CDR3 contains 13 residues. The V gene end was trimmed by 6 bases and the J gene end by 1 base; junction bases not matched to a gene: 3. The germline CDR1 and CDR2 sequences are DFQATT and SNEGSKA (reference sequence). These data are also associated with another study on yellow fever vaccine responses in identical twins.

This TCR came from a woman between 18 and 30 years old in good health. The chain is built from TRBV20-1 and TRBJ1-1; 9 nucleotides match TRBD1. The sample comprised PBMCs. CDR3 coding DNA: TGCAGTGCAGGGGACAGGGAGAACACTGAAGCTTTCTTT. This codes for CSAGDRENTEAFF.